These 23 T cell receptor beta chains share one sample of origin, sequenced in a study of technical replicates of blood from a few donors. TCRdb's table, derived via immunoSEQ multiplex PCR, lists solely in-frame clones and lacks some. The sample records about 84,000 clones, roughly 98% being singletons. The source material was T cells isolated from PBMCs. These receptors all come from a human donor in good health.

This chain connects TRBV5-1 to TRBJ2-1; unclear D gene. This CDR3 has 13 amino acids. Trimming shortened V by 0 bases and J by 5 bases, and 6 bases separated the two germline ends. The germline gives CDR1 SGHRS, CDR2 YFSETQ. For the CDR3, the DNA is TGCGCCAGCAGCTTGGAAGAGAACAATGAGCAGTTCTTC. Its protein product is CASSLEENNEQFF.

The J gene is TRBJ2-7, the V gene TRBV7-2; 13 bases map to TRBD2. Germline V CDR1 and CDR2: SGHTA, FQGNSA. Trimming cost V 8 bases and J 2 bases; bases outside gene matches: 3. The CDR3 runs 14 residues. This CDR3 reads CASAGTSGTYEQYF. DNA of the CDR3: TGTGCCAGCGCCGGGACTAGCGGGACCTACGAGCAGTACTTC.

This chain connects TRBV9 to TRBJ2-1, with D possibly matching TRBD2 (6 bases). Trimming removed 0 bases from V and 0 bases from J, with 13 bases in between. Germline loops: CDR1 SGDLS, CDR2 YYNGEE. This CDR3 spans 17 amino acids. CDR3 residues: CASSVEWGVSSYNEQFF. CDR3 bases: TGTGCCAGCAGCGTAGAATGGGGGGTCAGCTCCTACAATGAGCAGTTCTTC.

The chain uses TRBV27 and TRBJ1-1; no clear D gene. The CDR3 length is 14 residues. Germline CDR1 and CDR2: MNHEY and SMNVEV (reference sequence). V was cut by 2 bases and J by 4 bases, with 11 bases left in between. The CDR3 spells CASSLTPPSTEAFF. The CDR3 DNA reads TGTGCCAGCAGTTTAACCCCTCCGAGCACTGAAGCTTTCTTT.

This chain connects TRBV5-6 to TRBJ2-7; 10 bases are shared with TRBD1. Trimming cost V 4 bases and J 2 bases; bases outside gene matches: 6. The CDR3 consists of 15 residues. Looked up from germline, CDR1 is SGHDT and CDR2 is YYEEEE. The CDR3 region has the DNA TGTGCCAGCAGCCTAGGGACAGGGGTAACCTACGAGCAGTACTTC. Residues: CASSLGTGVTYEQYF.

The V gene is TRBV5-4, the J gene TRBJ1-2; perhaps TRBD1 as D (5 bases). The CDR3 consists of 14 residues. Looked up from germline, CDR1 is SGHNT and CDR2 is YYREEE (reference sequence). V shed 0 bases and J shed 3 bases, with 9 bases lying between them. CDR3 region: CASSLGQQHYGYTF. DNA for the CDR3: TGTGCCAGCAGCTTGGGACAGCAGCACTATGGCTACACCTTC.

V is TRBV7-9 and J is TRBJ1-5, with D tentatively TRBD1 (6 bases). Trimming removed 6 bases from V and 3 bases from J, with 12 bases in between. Germline values: CDR1 SEHNR, CDR2 FQNEAQ (reference sequence). There are 14 residues in the CDR3. In DNA, the CDR3 is TGTGCCAGCAGTCTAGGGGGGGCCAATCAGCCCCAGCATTTT. It encodes CASSLGGANQPQHF.

In its sample, this clone was seen once. The chain couples TRBV5-4 to TRBJ2-7, with TRBD1 matching 9 bases. The CDR3 is 14 amino acids. Trimming at V came to 4 bases and at J to 1 base, leaving 3 bases not matched to a gene. The V gene's germline CDR1 is SGHNT and CDR2 YYREEE (reference sequence). CDR3 protein: CASSQTGGSYEQYF. The CDR3 DNA sequence: TGTGCCAGCAGCCAGACAGGGGGTTCCTACGAGCAGTACTTC.

The genes are TRBV14 and TRBJ2-3; no definite D call. Trimming removed 4 bases from V and 4 bases from J, with 21 bases in between. The CDR3 spans 17 residues. In germline, CDR1 is SGHDN, CDR2 FVKESK. The CDR3 DNA is TGTGCCAGCAGCCCAACTCGGTCCGCATTTATGCCAGATACGCAGTATTTT. This codes for CASSPTRSAFMPDTQYF.

This clone has only one observation. The DNA for the CDR3 is TGTGCCAGCAGCTTATCGACAGGGCTCTATGGCTACACCTTC. As protein: CASSLSTGLYGYTF. The V gene is TRBV7-9, the J gene TRBJ1-2; 7 nucleotides match TRBD1. Trimming cost V 2 bases and J 4 bases; bases outside gene matches: 4. The CDR3 extends over 14 amino acids. The germline V gene encodes CDR1 SEHNR and CDR2 FQNEAQ (reference sequence). The variable domain in full, completed from reference TRBV7-9 and TRBJ1-2, reads DTGVSQNPRHKITKRGQNVTFRCDPISEHNRLYWYRQTLGQGPEFLTYFQNEAQLEKSRLLSDRFSAERPKGSFSTLEIQRTEQGDSAMYLCASSLSTGLYGYTFGSGTRLTVV.

The table lists this clone with a count of one. The chain carries TRBV27 and TRBJ2-1; 7 nucleotides line up with TRBD2. V gave up 10 bases and J gave up 4 bases; unmatched junction bases: 10. Germline V gives CDR1 MNHEY, CDR2 SMNVEV (reference sequence). The CDR3 sequence is 14 residues long. The CDR3 sequence is CAIKQAGWYNEQFF. CDR3 nucleotides: TGTGCCATCAAGCAAGCGGGATGGTACAATGAGCAGTTCTTC.

The chain links TRBV28 to TRBJ1-5, with TRBD1 as a possible D gene (5 bases). V lost 3 bases and J 4 bases, leaving 10 bases between the germline ends. This CDR3 region has 14 residues. The germline gives CDR1 MDHEN, CDR2 SYDVKM. CDR3 nucleotides: TGTGCCAGCAGTTTCGAAGGGGCGAATCAGCCCCAGCATTTT. Protein: CASSFEGANQPQHF.

The gene calls are TRBV7-2 and TRBJ2-3; the D gene is possibly TRBD2 (7 bases). In germline, CDR1 is SGHTA, CDR2 FQGNSA. Trimming pared 5 bases from V and 1 base from J, leaving 16 bases between. The CDR3 loop spans 16 amino acids. CDR3 in amino acids: CASSPDAGAGTDTQYF. CDR3 bases: TGTGCCAGCAGCCCAGATGCGGGGGCGGGCACAGATACGCAGTATTTT.

The rearrangement links TRBV21-1 to TRBJ1-5; the table's D call of TRBD1 was not tested on the DNA. TRBV21-1 is a known pseudogene. CDR3 size: 16 residues. The CDR3 DNA is TGTGCCAGCAGCAAAAGTGGCAGGGGGGACAATCAGCCCCAGCATTTT. Amino acids: CASSKSGRGDNQPQHF.

The J gene is TRBJ1-4, the V gene TRBV7-6; D may be TRBD1 (6 bases). V lost 5 bases and J lost 7, with 14 bases in between. This CDR3 comprises 14 residues. Per germline, CDR1 SGHVS and CDR2 FNYEAQ. The CDR3 DNA reads as TGTGCCAGCAGCCTTTTGGGGGCGGGTGAAAAACTGTTTTTT. This gives the protein CASSLLGAGEKLFF.

The chain recombines TRBV11-3 with TRBJ2-1, with D hard to call. The CDR3 contains 15 residues. The germline CDR1 and CDR2 sequences are SGHNT and YENEEA. Trimming left V 4 bases short and J 5 bases short, with 15 bases between. The CDR3 is CASSSPTFRHNEQFF. The CDR3 region has the DNA TGTGCCAGCAGCTCGCCGACATTCAGACACAATGAGCAGTTCTTC.

The chain carries TRBV11-3 and TRBJ1-2; possibly TRBD1 for D (5 bases). Germline V gene sequence: CDR1 SGHNT, CDR2 YENEEA. The CDR3 covers 12 residues. With 5 bases removed from V and 4 bases from J, the gap between germline ends came to 8 bases. This CDR3 is CASSTDSYGYTF. CDR3 in DNA: TGTGCCAGCAGCACCGACAGCTATGGCTACACCTTC.

This clone was seen a single time. V usage is TRBV19 and J usage is TRBJ1-2; a possible D gene is TRBD1 (5 bases). V shed 3 bases and J shed 4 bases, with 12 bases lying between them. The CDR3 is 14 amino acids. Germline CDR1 reads LNHDA; CDR2 reads SQIVND (reference sequence). The CDR3 coding sequence is TGTGCCAGTAGTATGGACATGACTGGCTATGGCTACACCTTC. Residues: CASSMDMTGYGYTF. Combining the CDR3 with reference TRBV19 and TRBJ1-2 gives the whole variable domain DGGITQSPKYLFRKEGQNVTLSCEQNLNHDAMYWYRQDPGQGLRLIYYSQIVNDFQKGDIAEGYSVSREKKESFPLTVTSAQKNPTAFYLCASSMDMTGYGYTFGSGTRLTVV.

The chain employs TRBV27 and TRBJ1-5, with D perhaps TRBD1 (5 bases). The CDR3 covers 14 residues. Trimming took 6 bases from V and 5 from J, leaving 14 bases between them. Germline loops: CDR1 MNHEY, CDR2 SMNVEV (reference sequence). DNA of the CDR3: TGTGCCAGCAGCTTCCTGGGGGAGGATCAGCCCCAGCATTTT. Translation gives CASSFLGEDQPQHF.

This clone was found once. This sequence joins TRBV9 and TRBJ1-2; the D gene is possibly TRBD1 (6 bases). The germline V gene encodes CDR1 SGDLS and CDR2 YYNGEE. The V gene lost 2 bases and the J gene lost 4 bases, with 15 bases spanning the gap. CDR3 length equals 15 residues. The DNA for the CDR3 is TGTGCCAGCAGCGTGGAAGACAGGCGAGGCTATGGCTACACCTTC. It yields the protein CASSVEDRRGYGYTF.

On this clone: At one end the junction does not follow the germline gene, possibly because of a read error. This chain joins TRBV28 and TRBJ2-1; TRBD2 aligns across 13 bases. The CDR3 runs to 12 residues. Germline CDR1 is MDHEN and CDR2 is SYDVKM. CDR3 nucleotide sequence: TGTGCCAGCAGTACTAGCGGGAGGGCCGGGGTCTTC. It translates to CASSTSGRAGVF. Combining the CDR3 with reference TRBV28 and TRBJ2-1 gives the whole variable domain DVKVTQSSRYLVKRTGEKVFLECVQDMDHENMFWYRQDPGLGLRLIYFSYDVKMKEKGDIPEGYSVSREKKERFSLILESASTNQTSMYLCASSTSGRAGVFGPGTRLTVL.

This chain joins TRBV5-1 and TRBJ2-2; D is perhaps TRBD1 (5 bases). The CDR3 extends over 15 amino acids. Germline V gene data show CDR1 as SGHRS and CDR2 as YFSETQ. With 4 bases removed from V and 6 bases from J, the gap between germline ends came to 16 bases. CDR3: CASSIASTVSGELFF. CDR3 nucleotides: TGCGCCAGCAGCATAGCTTCGACAGTCTCCGGGGAGCTGTTTTTT.

V usage is TRBV7-6 and J usage is TRBJ1-1; D unresolved. V gave up 5 bases and J gave up 3 bases, with 10 bases separating them. The germline V gene encodes CDR1 SGHVS and CDR2 FNYEAQ. The CDR3 is 13 amino acids. The CDR3 loop reads CASSPGLDTEAFF. CDR3 coding DNA: TGTGCCAGCAGCCCAGGACTAGACACTGAAGCTTTCTTT. Looking up the rest from reference TRBV7-6 and TRBJ1-1 gives the full variable domain: GAGVSQSPRYKVTKRGQDVALRCDPISGHVSLYWYRQALGQGPEFLTYFNYEAQQDKSGLPNDRFSAERPEGSISTLTIQRTEQRDSAMYRCASSPGLDTEAFFGQGTRLTVV.